This section outlines one TCR beta chain sequence together with its context. The target antigen is unknown. Trimming left V 2 bases short and J 4 bases short, with 23 bases between. The CDR3 sequence is 18 residues long. PCR was performed using 60 Vbeta and 13 Jbeta primers. Sequencing used immunoSEQ multiplex PCR; TCRdb keeps in-frame clones, though not all of them. Among some 130,000 clones, about 80% were seen once, and the ten largest hold around 3%. These data come from a study of cytomegalovirus exposure and HLA in healthy donors. Whole-study results and caveats: Among the CMV-associated chains, three were confirmed in vitro as specific for CMV antigens. An Asian-associated ancestry cluster reportedly showed fewer N-insertions than the approximately 700-donor mean in a later analysis.

This clonotype was obtained from a boy between 2 and 10 years old in good health and CMV-seronegative. The sequenced sample was PBMCs. The gene calls are TRBV5-3 and TRBJ2-3; a weak D match, TRBD2 (6 bases). TRBV5-3 is annotated as an ORF whose role is uncertain. The CDR3 region has the DNA TGTGCCAGAAGCTTTATGTATCCGTCGGGCAGGGAGGCAGATACGCAGTATTTT. Protein: CARSFMYPSGREADTQYF.